This is a list of T cell receptor beta chains from one sample in a study of cytomegalovirus exposure and HLA in healthy donors. Measured with immunoSEQ multiplex PCR; TCRdb has only the in-frame clones, and not every one. The table records some 93,000 clones, approximately 9% of them present only once. Material: PBMCs. These receptors were taken from a man in his forties or fifties in good health and CMV-seropositive. Each CDR3 is given with its conserved first and last residue. Each record gives: V gene, clone size, CDR3 protein. For some rows the clone size is stated as once, few or many, or as a class when expanded; others skip it.

>TRBV19|few
CASSIGGTGLSYNEQFF
>TRBV19|few
CASSIVTSGLKFF
>TRBV19|-
CASSYGPARQSSNQPQHF
>TRBV7-9|-
CASSLGTENTEAFF
>TRBV4-3|-
CASSQDWGLEYNEQFF
>TRBV4-2|-
CASSQAVPPANEKLFF
>TRBV13|-
CASKNGRANEQFF
>TRBV11-2|-
CASSRGGVAGHSTDTQYF
>TRBV30|few
CAWSATETGTSGRIADTQYF
>TRBV5-4|-
CASSFRETGTGELFF
>TRBV5-4|few
CASSLDGSGDQPQHF
>TRBV10-3|-
CAISPTDLSYEQYF
>TRBV2|-
CASQREWNTGELFF
>TRBV29-1|few
CSLEGRGVGAFF
>TRBV30|-
CAWSAGNQPQHF